These 15 T cell receptor beta chains were sequenced from one sample in a study of OX40 agonist ivuxolimab in advanced cancers. The assay was immunoSEQ multiplex PCR, and TCRdb's table has in-frame clones only and misses some. The sample has about 52,000 clones, approximately 94% seen once. Sequenced here: CD4+ or CD8+ T cells sorted from blood, sampled in a trial of the OX40 agonist ivuxolimab. These receptors all stem from an adult with an advanced solid tumor such as melanoma, head and neck, liver or kidney cancer.

The chain recombines TRBV11-2 with TRBJ1-3; D is ambiguous. The CDR3 has 13 residues. Trimming cost V 5 bases and J 2 bases, with 7 bases left between them. Germline V CDR1 and CDR2: SGHAT, FQNNGV. Here the CDR3 reads CASSPHTGNTIYF. Here the CDR3 DNA reads TGTGCCAGCAGCCCACACACTGGAAACACCATATATTTT.

J is TRBJ1-1 and V is TRBV19, with D possibly matching TRBD1 (5 bases). Trimming cost V 1 base and J 0 bases, with 6 bases left between them. This CDR3 has 14 residues. Germline CDR1 reads LNHDA; CDR2 reads SQIVND (reference sequence). CDR3 residues: CASSIAGLNTEAFF. In DNA, the CDR3 is TGTGCCAGTAGTATAGCAGGGCTGAACACTGAAGCTTTCTTT.

The chain carries TRBV28 and TRBJ2-3; D unresolved. The CDR3 runs to 14 residues. Trimming removed 3 bases at V and 1 base at J, with 8 bases between. Germline assignment: CDR1 MDHEN and CDR2 SYDVKM. CDR3 sequence (DNA): TGTGCCAGCAGTTTCCTGATGGGCACAGATACGCAGTATTTT. Its translation is CASSFLMGTDTQYF.

The chain carries TRBV2 and TRBJ2-3; unclear D gene. V lost 8 bases and J lost 0, with 15 bases in between. Germline CDR1 and CDR2: SNHLY and FYNNEI. The CDR3 extends over 15 amino acids. The CDR3 DNA sequence: TGTGCCAGCCATGACCAGCGAACTAGCACAGATACGCAGTATTTT. Translating gives CASHDQRTSTDTQYF.

This rearrangement joins TRBV19 to TRBJ2-7; D remains unclear. V shed 3 bases and J shed 3 bases, with 15 bases lying between them. The CDR3 covers 15 residues. Germline CDR1 reads LNHDA; CDR2 reads SQIVND (reference sequence). The CDR3 sequence: CASSMGTFGFYEQYF. As DNA, the CDR3 is TGTGCCAGTAGTATGGGAACGTTTGGGTTCTACGAGCAGTACTTC. The whole variable domain, filled in from reference TRBV19 and TRBJ2-7, reads DGGITQSPKYLFRKEGQNVTLSCEQNLNHDAMYWYRQDPGQGLRLIYYSQIVNDFQKGDIAEGYSVSREKKESFPLTVTSAQKNPTAFYLCASSMGTFGFYEQYFGPGTRLTVT.

The J gene is TRBJ1-2, the V gene TRBV6-5, with a tentative D call TRBD1 (5 bases). Germline-derived CDR1 and CDR2 are MNHEY and SVGAGI. The CDR3 is 13 residues long. Trimming removed 6 bases at V and 9 bases at J, with 17 bases between. CDR3 protein: CASRSGTFRSYTF. The CDR3 nucleotides are TGTGCCAGCAGAAGCGGGACTTTTAGGAGCTACACCTTC.

The chain joins TRBV19 to TRBJ2-1; the D gene is possibly TRBD2 (6 bases). V was clipped by 4 bases and J by 8 bases, with 21 bases between them. The CDR3 spans 16 residues. Germline V gives CDR1 LNHDA, CDR2 SQIVND (reference sequence). CDR3 nucleotides: TGTGCCAGTAGTACCGGGAGTTATCGATCCGGGGATGAGCAGTTCTTC. Amino acids: CASSTGSYRSGDEQFF.

This clone occurred once. The chain links TRBV12-5 to TRBJ2-1; 12 nucleotides line up with TRBD2. V lost 4 bases to trimming and J lost 7 bases; unmatched junction nucleotides: 8. Germline-derived CDR1 and CDR2 are LGHNT and FRNRAP. The CDR3 is made up of 16 amino acids. The CDR3 here is CASGSTGLAGLNEQFF. In DNA, the CDR3 is TGTGCTAGTGGTTCAACGGGACTAGCGGGTTTAAATGAGCAGTTCTTC.

The chain employs TRBV9 and TRBJ2-7; a possible D gene is TRBD2 (6 bases). Trimming shortened V by 3 bases and J by 4 bases, and 8 bases separated the two germline ends. The CDR3 is 12 amino acids. CDR1 SGDLS and CDR2 YYNGEE come from the germline V gene. CDR3 DNA sequence: TGTGCCAGCAGCGGGAGGGAATACGAGCAGTACTTC. As protein: CASSGREYEQYF. Together with reference TRBV9 and TRBJ2-7, the CDR3 gives the full variable domain: DSGVTQTPKHLITATGQRVTLRCSPRSGDLSVYWYQQSLDQGLQFLIQYYNGEERAKGNILERFSAQQFPDLHSELNLSSLELGDSALYFCASSGREYEQYFGPGTRLTVT.

J is TRBJ2-5 and V is TRBV6-1; D possibly corresponds to TRBD2 (7 bases). Germline V gene data show CDR1 as MNHNS and CDR2 as SASEGT. Trimming pared 6 bases from V and 5 bases from J, leaving 13 bases between. This CDR3 has 13 residues. This CDR3 reads CASRGGGPETQYF. The CDR3 DNA is TGTGCCAGCAGAGGGGGAGGGCCGGAGACCCAGTACTTC.

The chain employs TRBV10-3 and TRBJ2-1; TRBD1 agrees at 7 bases. There are 14 residues in the CDR3. J lost 4 bases, V lost 1 base, and 1 base had no gene match. Germline-derived CDR1 and CDR2 are ENHRY and SYGVKD. The CDR3 sequence is CAISEWGQYNEQFF. DNA of the CDR3: TGTGCCATCAGTGAGTGGGGACAGTACAATGAGCAGTTCTTC.

The gene calls are TRBV7-2 and TRBJ2-7; D remains ambiguous. Germline V gene sequence: CDR1 SGHTA, CDR2 FQGNSA. The length of the CDR3 is 12 residues. The V gene lost 5 bases and the J gene lost 6 bases, with 11 bases spanning the gap. The CDR3 nucleotides are TGTGCCAGCAGCCCAGTGATCGGCGAGCAGTACTTC. It specifies CASSPVIGEQYF.

The chain recombines TRBV9 with TRBJ2-5; D is uncertain. The J call is uncertain, as TRBJ2-7 better fits the DNA end. Germline V lookup: CDR1 SGDLS, CDR2 YYNGEE. This CDR3 spans 15 amino acids. The CDR3 loop is CASSVGRSNVYEQYF. CDR3 in DNA: TGTGCCAGCAGCGTAGGCAGGTCGAACGTGTACGAGCAGTACTTC.

This clone was detected once. CDR3 in amino acids: CASSFSGRSFF. Here the CDR3 DNA reads TGTGCCAGCAGCTTTAGCGGGAGGTCATTCTTC. The chain combines TRBV7-8 with TRBJ2-1; 10 nucleotides match TRBD2. This CDR3 is built from 11 residues. Trimming cost V 3 bases and J 16 bases; bases outside gene matches: 3. Germline V lookup: CDR1 SGHVS, CDR2 FQNEAQ.

The V and J genes are TRBV29-1 and TRBJ1-2, with 7 nucleotides matching TRBD1. The CDR3 totals 13 residues. CDR1 is SQVTM, CDR2 ANQGSEA, per germline. The CDR3 spells CSDDQGGNYGYTF. The CDR3 region has the DNA TGCAGTGACGACCAGGGGGGAAACTATGGCTACACCTTC.